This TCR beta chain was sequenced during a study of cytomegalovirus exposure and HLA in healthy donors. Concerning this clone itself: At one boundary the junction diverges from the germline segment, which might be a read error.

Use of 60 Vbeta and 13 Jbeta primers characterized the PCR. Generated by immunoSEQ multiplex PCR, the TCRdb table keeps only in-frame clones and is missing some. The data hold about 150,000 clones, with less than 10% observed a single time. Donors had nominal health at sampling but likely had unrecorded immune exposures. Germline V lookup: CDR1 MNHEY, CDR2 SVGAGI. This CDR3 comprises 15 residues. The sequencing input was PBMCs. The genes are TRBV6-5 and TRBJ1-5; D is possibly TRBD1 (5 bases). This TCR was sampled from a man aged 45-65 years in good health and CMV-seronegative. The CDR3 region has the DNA TGTGCCAGCAGTAACTCCGGGGGTAGCGGTCAGCCCCAGCATTTT. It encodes CASSNSGGSGQPQHF.